The sequence of this T cell receptor beta chain was determined in a study of T-cell memory formation after mild COVID-19. Study-level background: Among the donors, TCR clusters were largely specific to each donor.

This clonotype was recorded once. One entry per CDR3 protein, called by TCRdb with MiXCR from the 5' RACE reads. This sample carries 400,000 to 500,000 distinct CDR3 sequences, 20% to 25% of them seen once, and the ten largest clones take around 8.7%. Germline CDR1 reads LNHDA; CDR2 reads SQIVND (reference sequence). This CDR3 spans 11 amino acids. Between the trimmed V and J ends, which lost 1 base and 10 bases, there was a span of 5 bases. The TCR sequence derives from an adult woman who had mild COVID-19 (a few samples of this study predate the infection). Cell type and time point are not known. This chain uses TRBV19 with TRBJ2-1; D call uncertain. The sequenced sample was PBMCs or a T cell subset sorted from them (not recorded which). CDR3 sequence (DNA): TGTGCCAGTAGTATAGGACCGGAGCAGTTCTTC. Translated: CASSIGPEQFF. The variable domain in full, completed from reference TRBV19 and TRBJ2-1, reads DGGITQSPKYLFRKEGQNVTLSCEQNLNHDAMYWYRQDPGQGLRLIYYSQIVNDFQKGDIAEGYSVSREKKESFPLTVTSAQKNPTAFYLCASSIGPEQFFGPGTRLTVL.